The 22 T cell receptor beta chains presented below share a single source sample, sequenced in a study of cytomegalovirus exposure and HLA in healthy donors. Both 60 Vbeta primers and 13 Jbeta primers went into the PCR. Data came from immunoSEQ multiplex PCR; TCRdb stores just in-frame clones and leaves some out. The sample consists of over 150,000 clones, roughly 77% of them appearing once. Sequencing was done on a sample of PBMCs. These receptors were collected from a woman aged 50 to 60 in good health and CMV-seropositive.

The chain employs TRBV7-9 and TRBJ2-7; tentative D call: TRBD2 (6 bases). Germline CDR1 reads SEHNR; CDR2 reads FQNEAQ (reference sequence). The germline V and J ends were trimmed by 5 bases and 4 bases, with 9 bases remaining between them. CDR3 length equals 12 residues. The CDR3 DNA reads as TGTGCCAGCAGCCGTGGGGGGTACGAGCAGTACTTC. Translating gives CASSRGGYEQYF.

This chain uses TRBV5-4 with TRBJ1-1; no definite D call. Germline-derived CDR1 and CDR2 are SGHNT and YYREEE (reference sequence). V was pared by 10 bases and J by 8 bases, with 18 bases between. The CDR3 sequence is 12 residues long. The CDR3, as DNA: TGTGCCGGGTCAGACACCTACCTGGAAGCTTTCTTT. Its protein is CAGSDTYLEAFF.

The rearrangement joins TRBV28 to TRBJ1-2; possible D gene TRBD1, 5 bases. CDR3 size: 14 residues. Between the trimmed V and J ends, which lost 6 bases and 4 bases, there was a span of 15 bases. Germline CDR1 and CDR2: MDHEN and SYDVKM. CDR3 residues: CASSRPQGGYGYTF. The CDR3 DNA is TGTGCCAGCAGCCGACCCCAGGGAGGCTATGGCTACACCTTC.

The chain uses TRBV9 and TRBJ1-2; no clear D. The CDR3 sequence is 14 residues long. Germline CDR1 is SGDLS and CDR2 is YYNGEE. Between the trimmed V and J ends, which lost 0 bases and 3 bases, there was a span of 9 bases. CDR3: CASSVAPGYYGYTF. The CDR3 DNA follows: TGTGCCAGCAGCGTAGCACCGGGATACTATGGCTACACCTTC.

The chain links TRBV7-9 to TRBJ2-7; a possible D gene is TRBD2 (6 bases). The CDR3 loop spans 13 amino acids. Germline-derived CDR1 and CDR2 are SEHNR and FQNEAQ (reference sequence). The V gene lost 3 bases and the J gene lost 2 bases, with 8 bases spanning the gap. DNA of the CDR3: TGTGCCAGCAGCTTGACTAGGGCCTACGAGCAGTACTTC. Its translation is CASSLTRAYEQYF. Together with reference TRBV7-9 and TRBJ2-7, the CDR3 gives the full variable domain: DTGVSQNPRHKITKRGQNVTFRCDPISEHNRLYWYRQTLGQGPEFLTYFQNEAQLEKSRLLSDRFSAERPKGSFSTLEIQRTEQGDSAMYLCASSLTRAYEQYFGPGTRLTVT.

The rearrangement uses TRBV27 and TRBJ2-2, with 9 bases that match TRBD1. The CDR3 sequence is 17 residues long. Looked up from germline, CDR1 is MNHEY and CDR2 is SMNVEV (reference sequence). The J segment lost 4 bases and the V segment lost 0 bases, leaving 6 bases of the junction unmatched. CDR3 amino acids: CASSLSRTGDGTGELFF. The CDR3 nucleotides are TGTGCCAGCAGTTTATCAAGGACAGGGGACGGCACCGGGGAGCTGTTTTTT.

The chain employs TRBV5-1 and TRBJ1-5; the D is unclear. V lost 4 bases and J 0 bases, leaving 8 bases between the germline ends. The CDR3 is made up of 14 amino acids. CDR1 is SGHRS, CDR2 YFSETQ, per germline. The CDR3 here is CASSDGNSNQPQHF. DNA for the CDR3: TGCGCCAGCAGCGACGGGAATAGCAATCAGCCCCAGCATTTT.

This clone was seen a few times. This chain uses TRBV6-6 with TRBJ2-7, with TRBD2 matching over 7 bases. V dropped 6 bases and J dropped 0; count of bases not matched to a gene: 5. CDR1 and CDR2 from the germline V gene are MNHNY and SVGAGI (reference sequence). CDR3 length: 14 amino acids. CDR3 DNA: TGTGCCAGCAGCTTAGCGGGTAACTCCTACGAGCAGTACTTC. It translates to CASSLAGNSYEQYF.

This chain connects TRBV18 to TRBJ2-3; perhaps TRBD2 as D (6 bases). V gave up 1 base and J gave up 2 bases, with 13 bases separating them. Germline V lookup: CDR1 KGHSH, CDR2 LQKENI. The CDR3 is 16 residues long. CDR3 bases: TGTGCCAGCTCACCACTTGGGGGACTTTTCACAGATACGCAGTATTTT. This codes for CASSPLGGLFTDTQYF.

The gene calls are TRBV5-5 and TRBJ2-7; TRBD1 might be the D (5 bases). The V and J ends lost 2 bases and 7 bases respectively, with 16 bases between them. The CDR3 sequence is 14 residues long. Germline V gene data show CDR1 as SGHKS and CDR2 as YYEKEE (reference sequence). CDR3: CASSLLTALREQYF. The CDR3 coding sequence is TGTGCCAGCAGCTTATTGACAGCCTTGAGAGAGCAGTACTTC.

This chain joins TRBV30 and TRBJ1-2, with 10 bases that match TRBD1. The length of the CDR3 is 17 residues. J lost 4 bases, V lost 2 bases, and 13 bases had no gene match. Germline CDR1 reads GTSNPN; CDR2 reads SVGIG (reference sequence). Here the CDR3 reads CAWSPTGTGVGSYGYTF. Here the CDR3 DNA reads TGTGCCTGGAGTCCAACCGGGACAGGGGTGGGTAGCTATGGCTACACCTTC. The whole variable domain, remainder taken from reference TRBV30 and TRBJ1-2, is SQTIHQWPATLVQPVGSPLSLECTVEGTSNPNLYWYRQAAGRGLQLLFYSVGIGQISSEVPQNLSASRPQDRQFILSSKKLLLSDSGFYLCAWSPTGTGVGSYGYTFGSGTRLTVV.

The chain uses TRBV28 and TRBJ1-2, with 8 bases lining up with TRBD1. This CDR3 contains 14 residues. The germline CDR1 and CDR2 sequences are MDHEN and SYDVKM. V shed 5 bases and J 1 base; nucleotides not matched to a gene: 3. CDR3 sequence (DNA): TGTGCCAGCAGTGCGGACAGGGTTAACTATGGCTACACCTTC. It translates to CASSADRVNYGYTF.

The V gene is TRBV28, the J gene TRBJ2-1; D gene unclear. This CDR3 is built from 13 residues. Trimming stripped 2 bases from V and 9 bases from J, with 11 bases between. The germline CDR1 and CDR2 sequences are MDHEN and SYDVKM. CDR3 region: CASSLESFSEQFF. Written as DNA, the CDR3 is TGTGCCAGCAGTTTAGAATCATTCAGTGAGCAGTTCTTC.

The chain recombines TRBV19 with TRBJ2-1; 9 positions agree with TRBD2. This CDR3 spans 15 amino acids. Germline V gene data show CDR1 as LNHDA and CDR2 as SQIVND (reference sequence). The ends lost 5 bases at V and 6 bases at J; junction bases unmatched: 8. The CDR3, as DNA: TGTGCCAGTAGTGGGATTGCGGGAGGGCGCAATGAGCAGTTCTTC. Protein: CASSGIAGGRNEQFF.

This clone occurred once. This chain connects TRBV6-1 to TRBJ1-1; perhaps TRBD1 as D (5 bases). The CDR3 is made up of 15 amino acids. CDR1 is MNHNS and CDR2 is SASEGT in the germline V gene. Between the trimmed V and J ends, which lost 3 bases and 11 bases, there was a span of 22 bases. The chain's CDR3 is CASSDSYQGRSLAFF. CDR3 nucleotide sequence: TGTGCCAGCAGTGACAGTTACCAGGGCCGGTCTCTGGCTTTCTTT.

The chain employs TRBV28 and TRBJ2-1, with TRBD2 matching 7 bases. Germline CDR1 reads MDHEN; CDR2 reads SYDVKM. The V segment lost 5 bases and the J segment 8 bases; nucleotides outside the gene matches: 6. The CDR3 has 13 amino acids. The CDR3 sequence: CASSSGVGDEQFF. CDR3 coding DNA: TGTGCCAGCAGTAGCGGGGTGGGCGATGAGCAGTTCTTC.

This clone was seen a few times. The chain is built from TRBV5-1 and TRBJ2-7, with TRBD2 as a possible D gene (5 bases). Germline lookup yields CDR1 SGHRS and CDR2 YFSETQ. The V end lost 1 base, the J end lost 6 bases, and 11 bases lay between the germline ends. This CDR3 has 13 residues. The CDR3 reads CASSLSLAFEQYF. The CDR3 bases are TGCGCCAGCAGCTTGAGCCTAGCTTTCGAGCAGTACTTC.

V and J are TRBV5-1 and TRBJ2-4, with 8 bases lining up with TRBD1. The trim removed 0 bases at V and 5 bases at J, leaving 13 bases unmatched. The CDR3 loop spans 18 amino acids. Germline V gene lookup returns CDR1 SGHRS and CDR2 YFSETQ. The CDR3 here is CASSLGGWGRGPQNIQYF. CDR3 sequence (DNA): TGCGCCAGCAGCTTGGGGGGTTGGGGCAGGGGGCCGCAAAACATTCAGTACTTC.

This clone has a handful of counts. The chain uses TRBV25-1 and TRBJ1-1, with D maybe TRBD1 (5 bases). With 0 bases removed from V and 2 bases from J, the gap between germline ends came to 13 bases. The germline V gene has CDR1 MGHDK and CDR2 SYGVNS. The length of the CDR3 is 16 residues. In DNA, the CDR3 is TGTGCCAGCAGTGAATATCAGCGGGGGGTTAACACTGAAGCTTTCTTT. It yields the protein CASSEYQRGVNTEAFF. Using reference TRBV25-1 and TRBJ1-1 for the parts outside the CDR3, the full variable domain is EADIYQTPRYLVIGTGKKITLECSQTMGHDKMYWYQQDPGMELHLIHYSYGVNSTEKGDLSSESTVSRIRTEHFPLTLESARPSHTSQYLCASSEYQRGVNTEAFFGQGTRLTVV.

The chain is built from TRBV6-1 and TRBJ2-5; 7 positions match TRBD1. The ends lost 4 bases at V and 4 bases at J; junction bases unmatched: 3. The CDR3 covers 13 residues. Per the germline V gene, CDR1 is MNHNS and CDR2 is SASEGT. The CDR3 DNA sequence: TGTGCCAGCAGTGGACAGGGCGGAGAGACCCAGTACTTC. Its translation: CASSGQGGETQYF.

There are a few counts of this clone. The V and J genes are TRBV11-2 and TRBJ2-1, with D perhaps TRBD2 (7 bases). The CDR3 has 15 residues. V dropped 3 bases and J dropped 8 bases, with 17 bases sitting between them. Germline V lookup: CDR1 SGHAT, CDR2 FQNNGV. The CDR3 loop is CASSFWGGALDEQFF. DNA for the CDR3: TGTGCCAGCAGCTTCTGGGGGGGGGCCCTCGATGAGCAGTTCTTC.

This chain links TRBV7-3 with TRBJ1-1, with a possible D match to TRBD1 (6 bases). CDR1 is SGHTA and CDR2 is FQGTGA in the germline V gene. The CDR3 spans 13 residues. V dropped 6 bases and J dropped 3 bases, with 11 bases sitting between them. The CDR3 protein is CASSTGPDTEAFF. For the CDR3, the DNA is TGTGCCAGCAGTACAGGGCCGGACACTGAAGCTTTCTTT. The full variable domain, rest sourced from reference TRBV7-3 and TRBJ1-1, is GAGVSQTPSNKVTEKGKYVELRCDPISGHTALYWYRQSLGQGPEFLIYFQGTGAADDSGLPNDRFFAVRPEGSVSTLKIQRTERGDSAVYLCASSTGPDTEAFFGQGTRLTVV.